A selection of T cell receptor beta chains follows, all from one sample in a study of CD8 T cells in Susac syndrome. TCRdb passed the immunoSEQ multiplex PCR reads through MiXCR, listing each CDR3 protein once. The sample lists roughly 86,000 distinct CDR3 sequences; roughly 96% were seen once. What was sequenced was CD8+ T cells from PBMCs. The origin of the receptors is a human donor with Susac syndrome. Both conserved end residues are part of each CDR3. The D gene is left open where the match is weak. Clone sizes are given selectively: once, few, many, or a class where the clone is expanded.

TRBJ2-7	TRBD2	-	TRBV5-6	CASSRLTNLLAERDEQYF	TGTGCCAGCAGCCGCCTTACAAACCTCCTAGCGGAGAGGGACGAGCAGTACTTC
TRBJ1-2	-	-	TRBV4-1	CASSQGSRSRDNYGYTF	TGCGCCAGCAGCCAAGGCAGTCGGTCCCGGGACAACTATGGCTACACCTTC
TRBJ2-5	-	-	TRBV5-1	CASSLRGRVGQTQYF	TGCGCCAGCAGCTTGAGAGGCAGGGTGGGACAGACCCAGTACTTC
TRBJ1-2	-	-	TRBV11-2	CASSPNGDTNYGYTF	TGTGCCAGCAGCCCTAACGGGGACACTAACTATGGCTACACCTTC
TRBJ2-7	-	-	TRBV6-2/TRBV6-3	CASTHGSGEQYF	TGTGCCAGCACTCATGGGAGCGGCGAGCAGTACTTC
TRBJ1-1	-	-	TRBV29-1	CSPNRNTEAFF	TGCAGCCCTAACAGGAACACTGAAGCTTTCTTT
TRBJ1-1	-	-	TRBV12-3/TRBV12-4	CASSLELNTEAFF	TGTGCCAGCAGTTTAGAACTGAACACTGAAGCTTTCTTT
TRBJ1-2	-	few	TRBV7-8	CASSLVGDGYTF	TGTGCCAGCAGCTTAGTCGGTGATGGCTACACCTTC
TRBJ2-7	TRBD1	-	TRBV6-2/TRBV6-3	CASRPPGQVYEQYF	TGTGCCAGCAGACCCCCGGGACAGGTCTACGAGCAGTACTTC
TRBJ2-7	TRBD1	-	TRBV24-1	CATGDRENEQYF	TGTGCCACCGGCGACAGGGAGAACGAGCAGTACTTC
TRBJ2-5	-	-	TRBV15	CATSRVDTGLVGETQYF	TGTGCCACCAGCAGAGTGGATACAGGGCTAGTAGGGGAGACCCAGTACTTC
TRBJ2-1	TRBD1	-	TRBV4-3	CASSQDTGGEDEQFF	TGCGCCAGCAGCCAAGATACAGGGGGCGAGGATGAGCAGTTCTTC
TRBJ2-5	-	-	TRBV20-1	CSVNGVETQYF	TGCAGTGTAAACGGGGTGGAGACCCAGTACTTC
TRBJ1-2	-	once	TRBV4-3	CASSQVPVPNGYTF	TGCGCCAGCAGCCAAGTGCCCGTTCCCAATGGCTACACCTTC
TRBJ1-1	-	-	TRBV7-8	CASSLGGAGANTEAFF	TGTGCCAGCAGCTTGGGAGGGGCAGGTGCGAACACTGAAGCTTTCTTT
TRBJ2-1	TRBD2	-	TRBV7-8	CASSLRLAGRNEQFF	TGTGCCAGCAGCCTACGACTAGCGGGACGCAATGAGCAGTTCTTC
TRBJ1-5	-	-	TRBV15	CATSTEQGVEPQHF	TGTGCCACCAGCACCGAGCAGGGTGTGGAGCCCCAGCATTTT
TRBJ1-1	-	-	TRBV7-9	CASSRERANTEAFF	TGTGCCAGCTCCCGCGAGAGAGCTAACACTGAAGCTTTCTTT
TRBJ1-1	-	-	TRBV29-1	CSVQVPEAFF	TGCAGCGTTCAAGTACCTGAAGCTTTCTTT
TRBJ2-7	TRBD1	once	TRBV29-1	CSGRDSVSEQYF	TGCAGCGGCCGGGACAGTGTCTCCGAGCAGTACTTC
TRBJ2-7	TRBD1	-	TRBV19	CASRAGGQNYEQYF	TGTGCCAGTAGGGCAGGGGGACAGAACTACGAGCAGTACTTC
TRBJ1-5	-	once	TRBV7-2	CASSLEGQPQHF	TGTGCCAGCAGCTTAGAAGGTCAGCCCCAGCATTTT
TRBJ1-1	-	once	TRBV6-2/TRBV6-3	CASIKAGEAFF	TGTGCCAGCATCAAGGCTGGGGAAGCTTTCTTT
TRBJ2-3	-	-	TRBV12-3/TRBV12-4	CASSFVGTDTQYF	TGTGCCAGCAGTTTCGTGGGCACAGATACGCAGTATTTT
TRBJ2-4	-	-	TRBV20-1	CSAPQGGENIQYF	TGCAGTGCCCCTCAGGGGGGGGAAAACATTCAGTACTTC
TRBJ2-2	-	once	TRBV20-1	CSARDSRGWTGELFF	TGCAGTGCTAGAGATAGCCGTGGCTGGACCGGGGAGCTGTTTTTT
TRBJ2-1	-	-	TRBV5-4	CASSFYPRHNEQFF	TGTGCCAGCAGCTTCTATCCCCGCCACAATGAGCAGTTCTTC
TRBJ2-2	-	-	TRBV27	CASSFVNIGGELFF	TGTGCCAGCAGTTTTGTAAATATCGGCGGGGAGCTGTTTTTT
TRBJ1-5	-	-	TRBV27	CASSLAGLSNQPQHF	TGTGCCAGCAGTTTAGCGGGACTCAGCAATCAGCCCCAGCATTTT
TRBJ2-1	TRBD1	-	TRBV7-9	CASRAGTGENEQFF	TGTGCCAGCAGAGCCGGGACAGGGGAGAATGAGCAGTTCTTC
TRBJ2-7	-	-	TRBV20-1	CSAQGEAYEQYF	TGCAGTGCGCAGGGAGAGGCCTACGAGCAGTACTTC
TRBJ2-5	-	-	TRBV11-1	CASTIQGALSETQYF	TGTGCCAGCACCATCCAGGGAGCGCTATCGGAGACCCAGTACTTC
TRBJ2-7	TRBD2	-	TRBV25-1	CASERGGGGEQYF	TGTGCCAGTGAGCGGGGGGGCGGAGGGGAGCAGTACTTC
TRBJ2-1	TRBD2	-	TRBV3-1	CASSLWLSGGTQPNEQFF	TGTGCCAGCAGCCTTTGGCTAAGCGGGGGGACCCAACCGAATGAGCAGTTCTTC
TRBJ1-3	-	-	TRBV12-3/TRBV12-4	CASSLTGNTIYF	TGTGCCAGCAGTTTAACGGGAAACACCATATATTTT
TRBJ1-2	TRBD1	-	TRBV20-1	CSAIPLGLSGGDDLYTF	TGCAGTGCTATACCCCTAGGATTATCAGGGGGCGATGATCTCTACACCTTC
TRBJ1-2	-	once	TRBV12-3/TRBV12-4	CASSPLINNYGYTF	TGTGCCAGCAGTCCCCTGATCAATAACTATGGCTACACCTTC
TRBJ2-5	TRBD2	-	TRBV7-9	CASSSLAGAQETQYF	TGTGCCAGCAGCTCACTAGCGGGGGCCCAAGAGACCCAGTACTTC
TRBJ2-4	-	-	TRBV27	CASSLGLGEAKNIQYF	TGTGCCAGCAGTTTGGGGCTAGGGGAGGCCAAAAACATTCAGTACTTC
TRBJ1-2	-	-	TRBV7-9	CASSPVGGAPPSVYGYTF	TGTGCCAGCAGCCCAGTAGGGGGGGCGCCCCCATCCGTCTATGGCTACACCTTC
TRBJ2-3	TRBD1	-	TRBV29-1	CSVGQGPTDTQYF	TGCAGCGTTGGACAGGGCCCCACAGATACGCAGTATTTT
TRBJ2-3	-	-	TRBV9	CASSPVPSLGPDTQYF	TGTGCCAGCAGCCCTGTCCCCAGCTTGGGGCCAGATACGCAGTATTTT
TRBJ1-2	TRBD1	-	TRBV7-9	CASRPRQGKIYGYTF	TGTGCCAGCAGACCGCGACAGGGGAAGATCTATGGCTACACCTTC
TRBJ2-7	-	-	TRBV7-2	CASSWGANYEQYF	TGTGCCAGCAGCTGGGGGGCGAACTACGAGCAGTACTTC
TRBJ2-1	-	-	TRBV5-4	CASSSGQSYNEQFF	TGTGCCAGCAGCTCCGGACAGTCCTACAATGAGCAGTTCTTC
TRBJ1-1	TRBD1	-	TRBV27	CASSIVQGAEAFF	TGTGCCAGCAGTATCGTACAGGGGGCTGAAGCTTTCTTT
TRBJ2-1	-	-	TRBV2	CASRLASSYNEQFF	TGTGCCAGCAGGCTAGCAAGCTCCTACAATGAGCAGTTCTTC
TRBJ2-3	-	-	TRBV18	CASSPEQDSTDTQYF	TGTGCCAGCTCACCGGAACAGGATAGCACAGATACGCAGTATTTT
TRBJ2-7	TRBD1	once	TRBV7-8	CASSSGQGAYEQYF	TGTGCCAGCAGCTCTGGACAGGGGGCATACGAGCAGTACTTC
TRBJ1-2	-	-	TRBV6-2/TRBV6-3	CASSFLDRNYGYTF	TGTGCCAGCAGTTTCCTCGACAGGAATTATGGCTACACCTTC
TRBJ2-5	-	-	TRBV7-3	CASSPTLAAAQYF	TGTGCCAGCAGCCCTACCTTAGCGGCGGCCCAGTACTTC
TRBJ2-1	-	-	TRBV7-2	CASSSAGGPSFF	TGTGCCAGCAGCTCGGCCGGGGGGCCGAGCTTCTTC
TRBJ2-5	-	once	TRBV2	CASSEDRKETQYF	TGTGCCAGCAGTGAAGACAGAAAAGAGACCCAGTACTTC
TRBJ1-2	TRBD1	-	TRBV11-1	CASSRDRNYGYTF	TGTGCCAGCAGTCGGGACAGGAACTATGGCTACACCTTC
TRBJ2-3	-	-	TRBV12-3/TRBV12-4	CASSLVSTDTQYF	TGTGCCAGCAGTTTAGTAAGCACAGATACGCAGTATTTT
TRBJ2-2	TRBD1	-	TRBV29-1	CSVVHRTGSTGELFF	TGCAGCGTTGTACACAGGACAGGGAGCACCGGGGAGCTGTTTTTT
TRBJ1-6	-	-	TRBV14	CASSTEGRSSPLHF	TGTGCCAGCAGCACCGAGGGCCGATCCTCACCCCTCCACTTT